Below, 29 T cell receptor beta chains from the same sample are listed, as sequenced in a study of blood T cells in healthy people across ages. With a J-beta primer mix and a sample-barcoded 5' primer, a second PCR ran about 7 to 12 cycles. Via MiXCR, TCRdb re-called the 5' RACE reads, giving one row per CDR3 protein. Counted here are more than 1,400,000 distinct CDR3 sequences, approximately 40% occurring once; the ten biggest clones make up around 8%. Sequenced sample: blood. The receptor source for this set is a woman aged 18-30 years in good health.

To note about this clonotype: This may be a read error, as it is one base from a much larger clone. This sequence joins TRBV5-1 and TRBJ2-3, with 15 bases lining up with TRBD2. This CDR3 region has 18 residues. CDR1 is SGHRS, CDR2 YFSETQ, per germline. In nucleotides, the CDR3 is TGCACCAGCAGTTTATTGGGACTAGCGGGGGGATTCACAGATACGCAGTATTTT. Protein sequence: CTSSLLGLAGGFTDTQYF.

The gene calls are TRBV3-1 and TRBJ2-7, with 8 bases aligning to TRBD2. Unmatched junction bases numbered 6, after V lost 1 base and J lost 4 bases. CDR3 length equals 15 residues. CDR1 and CDR2 from the germline V gene are LGHDT and YNNKEL (reference sequence). The CDR3 reads CASSQAGAGGYEQYF. In DNA, the CDR3 is TGTGCCAGCAGCCAAGCAGGGGCGGGGGGTTACGAGCAGTACTTC.

The table lists this clonotype with a few counts. The chain has TRBV4-1 and TRBJ1-2, with 8 bases that match TRBD1. V trimming: 0 bases; J trimming: 3 bases; junction bases outside the gene matches: 12. Germline V CDR1 and CDR2: MGHRA, YSYEKL. The CDR3 is 18 amino acids. CDR3 protein: CASSQDRGAGGSHYGYTF. The CDR3 DNA reads as TGCGCCAGCAGCCAAGATAGGGGCGCAGGGGGCTCCCACTATGGCTACACCTTC.

This clonotype was counted a few times. CDR3: CASRYGQGYTF. DNA for the CDR3: TGTGCCAGCCGCTACGGGCAGGGCTACACCTTC. The genes are TRBV12-3 or TRBV12-4 and TRBJ1-2; no reliable D call. Trimming took off 8 bases at V and 8 bases at J, with 12 bases between the two ends. The CDR3 contains 11 residues.

The J gene is TRBJ1-5, the V gene TRBV29-1; no definite D call. Deletions cut 7 bases from V and 5 bases from J, with 15 bases between. This CDR3 is built from 13 residues. Per the germline V gene, CDR1 is SQVTM and CDR2 is ANQGSEA. The CDR3 sequence: CSAAPSVDQPQHF. Written as DNA, the CDR3 is TGCAGCGCCGCTCCGTCCGTTGATCAGCCCCAGCATTTT.

This clonotype came up many times. V is TRBV29-1 and J is TRBJ2-5; no clear D. The V gene lost 5 bases and the J gene lost 1 base, with 5 bases spanning the gap. This CDR3 spans 11 amino acids. Germline-derived CDR1 and CDR2 are SQVTM and ANQGSEA. The CDR3 loop is CSVHVQETQYF. The CDR3 nucleotides read TGCAGCGTTCACGTCCAAGAGACCCAGTACTTC.

This clonotype showed up just a few times. V is TRBV7-8 and J is TRBJ2-7; 8 nucleotides agree with TRBD1. With 5 bases clipped from V and 3 bases from J, the junction kept 15 bases outside the gene matches. Germline V gene lookup returns CDR1 SGHVS and CDR2 FQNEAQ. This CDR3 has 17 residues. CDR3 sequence: CASSPPLLRDRHYEQYF. In nucleotides, the CDR3 is TGTGCCAGCAGCCCCCCGTTGCTTCGGGACAGGCACTACGAGCAGTACTTC.

The chain is built from TRBV6-1 and TRBJ1-6; perhaps TRBD1 as D (6 bases). V was shortened by 3 bases and J by 8 bases, with 20 bases between the two germline ends. Germline CDR1 MNHNS, CDR2 SASEGT. There are 17 residues in the CDR3. In DNA, the CDR3 is TGTGCCAGCAGTGACCGTCAAGGGGGACTGGGGGATTCACCCCTCCACTTT. Its protein product is CASSDRQGGLGDSPLHF.

At least ten counts were recorded for this clonotype. One junction end does not reproduce the germline sequence, and a read error may be involved. The chain combines TRBV29-1 with TRBJ2-3, with 9 bases that match TRBD1. Germline V gives CDR1 SQVTM, CDR2 ANQGSEA. The CDR3 is made up of 13 amino acids. Written as DNA, the CDR3 is TGCAGCGTGGAAGGGACAGGGATGGATACGCAGTATTTT. Translation gives CSVEGTGMDTQYF.

This chain connects TRBV2 to TRBJ2-1; D gene unclear. The DNA end is more similar to TRBJ2-7, so the J call may be wrong. The V gene's germline CDR1 is SNHLY and CDR2 FYNNEI. CDR3 size: 16 residues. The CDR3 DNA sequence: TGTGCCAGCAGTGCCCTAGGGCCGAGCTCCTACAATGAGCAGTACTTC. It specifies CASSALGPSSYNEQYF.

The V gene is TRBV4-1, the J gene TRBJ2-7; D is perhaps TRBD1 (5 bases). The V gene's germline CDR1 is MGHRA and CDR2 YSYEKL. This CDR3 region has 16 residues. V shed 3 bases and J shed 7 bases, with 22 bases lying between them. In DNA form, the CDR3 reads TGCGCCAGCAGCCAGGCAGGGCCCCGACCGGACAATGAGCAGTACTTC. Protein: CASSQAGPRPDNEQYF.

The rearrangement uses TRBV19 and TRBJ1-5; TRBD1 might be the D (5 bases). This CDR3 is built from 17 residues. V was trimmed by 8 bases and J by 0 bases, leaving 20 bases between them. CDR1 LNHDA and CDR2 SQIVND come from the germline V gene (reference sequence). The CDR3 loop reads CASDKQGALNSNQPQHF. The CDR3 bases are TGTGCCAGTGACAAACAAGGGGCACTTAATAGCAATCAGCCCCAGCATTTT.

Comment on this clonotype: Possible read error: a much larger clone is one base away. This chain uses TRBV7-2 with TRBJ2-5, with D maybe TRBD2 (5 bases). The CDR3 is made up of 12 amino acids. Between the trimmed V and J ends, which lost 2 bases and 11 bases, there was a span of 12 bases. The germline V gene has CDR1 SGHTA and CDR2 FQGNSA. The CDR3 region has the DNA TGTGCCAGCAGCTTAACCGAGAGGGAGCAGTACTTC. It is translated as CASSLTEREQYF.

This chain connects TRBV10-3 to TRBJ2-1; TRBD1 is a possible D gene (7 bases). Germline loops: CDR1 ENHRY, CDR2 SYGVKD. The CDR3 sequence is 12 residues long. V was clipped by 7 bases and J by 7 bases, with 11 bases between them. The CDR3 DNA reads as TGTGCCATCACTCCAGGGGGGAATGAGCAGTTCTTC. This translates into CAITPGGNEQFF.

In this sample, this clonotype turned up a few times. The chain joins TRBV6-1 to TRBJ2-1; D gene uncertain. Germline V gives CDR1 MNHNS, CDR2 SASEGT. The CDR3 sequence is 13 residues long. Trimming took off 8 bases at V and 0 bases at J, with 8 bases between the two ends. In DNA, the CDR3 is TGTGCCAGCGGGCAACTCTCCTACAATGAGCAGTTCTTC. Residues: CASGQLSYNEQFF.

The chain has TRBV28 and TRBJ2-2; D is unclear. The germline gives CDR1 MDHEN, CDR2 SYDVKM. V gave up 10 bases and J gave up 1 base, with 13 bases separating them. The CDR3 contains 14 residues. DNA of the CDR3: TGTGCCACCGTGACAAGGGTGAACACCGGGGAGCTGTTTTTT. Encoded protein: CATVTRVNTGELFF. The full variable domain, in which reference TRBV28 and TRBJ2-2 provide the parts outside the CDR3, is DVKVTQSSRYLVKRTGEKVFLECVQDMDHENMFWYRQDPGLGLRLIYFSYDVKMKEKGDIPEGYSVSREKKERFSLILESASTNQTSMYLCATVTRVNTGELFFGEGSRLTVL.

The chain uses TRBV7-9 and TRBJ1-5, with a possible D match to TRBD1 (5 bases). The CDR3 spans 15 residues. Germline CDR1 SEHNR, CDR2 FQNEAQ (reference sequence). V was cut by 5 bases and J by 4 bases, with 15 bases left in between. CDR3 nucleotide sequence: TGTGCCAGCAGCCCATCCGGGGCCCCTAATCAGCCCCAGCATTTT. Translated, it gives CASSPSGAPNQPQHF.

This clonotype was seen once. This chain joins TRBV28 and TRBJ2-5; D is uncertain. The germline V gene encodes CDR1 MDHEN and CDR2 SYDVKM. Trimming pared 7 bases from V and 13 bases from J, leaving 19 bases between. The CDR3 length is 12 residues. The CDR3 protein is CASKSHVGPWYF. CDR3 DNA sequence: TGTGCCAGCAAAAGTCATGTGGGCCCGTGGTACTTC.

This sequence joins TRBV3-1 and TRBJ2-3, with 15 bases aligning to TRBD2. This CDR3 region has 16 residues. V lost 2 bases to trimming and J lost 9 bases; unmatched junction nucleotides: 6. Germline assignment: CDR1 LGHDT and CDR2 YNNKEL (reference sequence). The CDR3 DNA sequence: TGTGCCAGCAGCCAACAAGCCGGGACTAGCGGGAGGACGCAGTATTTT. It codes for CASSQQAGTSGRTQYF.

This clonotype appeared a single time. The rearrangement links TRBV6-2 or TRBV6-3 to TRBJ2-6, with 7 bases aligning to TRBD1. CDR1 and CDR2 from the germline V gene are MNHEY and SVGEGT. Trimming at V came to 7 bases and at J to 2 bases, leaving 8 bases not matched to a gene. This CDR3 comprises 16 residues. Here the CDR3 DNA reads TGTGCCAGCACGCAACAGGGGATAACTGGGGCCAACGTCCTGACTTTC. Its translation: CASTQQGITGANVLTF.

This clonotype is a singleton in its sample. This chain uses TRBV20-1 with TRBJ2-4; the match to TRBD1 covers 8 bases. Judging by the DNA end, TRBJ2-5 fits better; the J call may be wrong. The V gene's germline CDR1 is DFQATT and CDR2 SNEGSKA (reference sequence). The CDR3 extends over 13 amino acids. The CDR3 here is CSAEHRGQETQYF. CDR3 bases: TGCAGTGCGGAACACAGGGGGCAAGAGACCCAGTACTTC.

This sequence joins TRBV24-1 and TRBJ2-2; D is unresolved. Looked up from germline, CDR1 is KGHDR and CDR2 is SFDVKD. Trimming took off 4 bases at V and 0 bases at J, with 11 bases between the two ends. The CDR3 has 16 amino acids. The CDR3 DNA sequence: TGTGCCACCAGTGAGTCGGGCTCCGCGAACACCGGGGAGCTGTTTTTT. This codes for CATSESGSANTGELFF.

This clonotype was seen only a few times. This chain connects TRBV4-2 to TRBJ2-7; TRBD2 might be the D (6 bases). The CDR3 contains 16 residues. Germline-derived CDR1 and CDR2 are LGHNA and YNFKEQ. The ends were cut back, 2 bases at V and 0 bases at J, with 14 bases in the middle. CDR3 residues: CASSQSHGGNSYEQYF. In DNA form, the CDR3 reads TGTGCCAGCAGCCAATCCCACGGGGGTAACTCCTACGAGCAGTACTTC.

This chain uses TRBV9 with TRBJ2-3, with TRBD1 as a possible D gene (5 bases). This CDR3 region has 14 residues. Germline-derived CDR1 and CDR2 are SGDLS and YYNGEE. Trimming stripped 2 bases from V and 5 bases from J, with 12 bases between. CDR3 nucleotides: TGTGCCAGCAGCGTCCAGGGAAGTGGAGATACGCAGTATTTT. This sequence encodes CASSVQGSGDTQYF.

The chain combines TRBV7-9 with TRBJ2-7, with TRBD2 as a possible D gene (5 bases). The V end lost 1 base, the J end lost 7 bases, and 11 bases lay between the germline ends. The germline CDR1 and CDR2 sequences are SEHNR and FQNEAQ (reference sequence). The CDR3 runs 13 residues. The CDR3 nucleotides are TGTGCCAGCAGCTTAGTGCTTGGCGGGGAGCAGTACTTC. This encodes CASSLVLGGEQYF.

The rearrangement links TRBV20-1 to TRBJ2-5; no definite D call. Trimming took 2 bases from V and 5 from J, leaving 12 bases between them. Per germline, CDR1 DFQATT and CDR2 SNEGSKA (reference sequence). The CDR3 length is 13 residues. In nucleotides, the CDR3 is TGCAGTGCTAGACCTCTAGGGTGGGAGACCCAGTACTTC. Its translation: CSARPLGWETQYF.

Here the CDR3 reads CASSSVPGTGTLNTEAFF. DNA for the CDR3: TGTGCCAGCAGTTCGGTACCCGGGACAGGGACCCTGAACACTGAAGCTTTCTTT. The rearrangement joins TRBV28 to TRBJ1-1; 9 bases align to TRBD1. After removal of 4 bases from V and 0 bases from J, the junction contained 12 bases not matched to a gene. Germline loops: CDR1 MDHEN, CDR2 SYDVKM. CDR3 size: 18 residues.

This chain links TRBV6-5 with TRBJ2-1, with D unresolved. The germline gives CDR1 MNHEY, CDR2 SVGAGI. The CDR3 runs to 15 residues. Trimming took off 2 bases at V and 6 bases at J, with 14 bases between the two ends. The CDR3 coding sequence is TGTGCCAGCAGTTACCGGACCGAGACTGGCAATGAGCAGTTCTTC. Translation: CASSYRTETGNEQFF.

The chain couples TRBV5-1 to TRBJ2-7, with a tentative D call TRBD1 (6 bases). The germline V gene has CDR1 SGHRS and CDR2 YFSETQ. The CDR3 extends over 14 amino acids. Deletions cut 4 bases from V and 4 bases from J, with 15 bases between. CDR3 DNA sequence: TGCGCCAGCAGCGCCGACAGGAGTTATTACGAGCAGTACTTC. It translates to CASSADRSYYEQYF. The full variable domain, in which reference TRBV5-1 and TRBJ2-7 provide the parts outside the CDR3, is KAGVTQTPRYLIKTRGQQVTLSCSPISGHRSVSWYQQTPGQGLQFLFEYFSETQRNKGNFPGRFSGRQFSNSRSEMNVSTLELGDSALYLCASSADRSYYEQYFGPGTRLTVT.